The 30 T cell receptor beta chains below all came from one sample that was sequenced in a study of CD8 T cells in Susac syndrome. Random hexamers were used to reverse transcribe the RNA input (about 0.5 to 1 ug). From the immunoSEQ multiplex PCR reads, TCRdb called clonotypes with MiXCR, one entry per CDR3 protein. The repertoire has approximately 87,000 distinct CDR3 sequences, 95% to 96% of them found once; the top ten carry around 0.43%. Specimen: CD8+ T cells from PBMCs. The receptors were gathered from a human donor with Susac syndrome.

V and J are TRBV18 and TRBJ1-1; 8 bases agree with TRBD1. CDR3 size: 16 residues. Losses at the gene ends were 3 bases for V and 2 bases for J; bases not matched to a gene: 8. Germline-derived CDR1 and CDR2 are KGHSH and LQKENI. The CDR3 coding sequence is TGTGCCAGCTCACCGGACAGGGATCGGGCTAACACTGAAGCTTTCTTT. Translating it yields CASSPDRDRANTEAFF.

The rearrangement links TRBV27 to TRBJ2-1; the D is unclear. Germline CDR1 MNHEY, CDR2 SMNVEV (reference sequence). CDR3 size: 17 residues. V lost 2 bases and J lost 4, with 18 bases in between. CDR3 amino acids: CASSLVPGPAFYNEQFF. CDR3 DNA sequence: TGTGCCAGCAGTTTAGTTCCCGGGCCCGCCTTTTACAATGAGCAGTTCTTC.

The rearrangement uses TRBV28 and TRBJ2-3; no clear D. The CDR3 length is 11 residues. Germline assignment: CDR1 MDHEN and CDR2 SYDVKM. Trimming removed 8 bases from V and 3 bases from J, with 6 bases in between. CDR3 bases: TGTGCCAGCGGGTTAACAGATACGCAGTATTTT. This codes for CASGLTDTQYF.

The CDR3 is CASTPGQEQETQYF. The CDR3 region has the DNA TGTGCCAGCACCCCGGGACAGGAGCAAGAGACCCAGTACTTC. V gene TRBV5-6 combines with J gene TRBJ2-5; 8 nucleotides match TRBD1. The CDR3 is made up of 14 amino acids. Germline V gene data show CDR1 as SGHDT and CDR2 as YYEEEE. V trimming: 6 bases; J trimming: 2 bases; junction bases outside the gene matches: 6. Drawing the rest from reference TRBV5-6 and TRBJ2-5, the complete variable domain is DAGVTQSPTHLIKTRGQQVTLRCSPKSGHDTVSWYQQALGQGPQFIFQYYEEEERQRGNFPDRFSGHQFPNYSSELNVNALLLGDSALYLCASTPGQEQETQYFGPGTRLLVL.

This clonotype was counted a few times. The chain combines TRBV5-6 with TRBJ1-1, with TRBD1 matching over 7 bases. V dropped 4 bases and J dropped 4; count of bases not matched to a gene: 10. The germline gives CDR1 SGHDT, CDR2 YYEEEE. The CDR3 is 15 residues long. The DNA for the CDR3 is TGTGCCAGCAGCGGGAGGACAGGCCACATCACTGAAGCTTTCTTT. Amino acid sequence: CASSGRTGHITEAFF.

The rearrangement uses TRBV9 and TRBJ2-3, with 8 bases aligning to TRBD1. J lost 5 bases, V lost 5 bases, and 10 bases had no gene match. The CDR3 loop spans 15 amino acids. Germline V gene sequence: CDR1 SGDLS, CDR2 YYNGEE. The CDR3 spells CASSQGATGGDTQYF. The CDR3 bases are TGTGCCAGCAGTCAGGGGGCGACTGGTGGAGATACGCAGTATTTT.

The J gene is TRBJ2-1, the V gene TRBV7-6; tentative D call: TRBD1 (5 bases). This CDR3 has 15 residues. V gave up 1 base and J gave up 2 bases, with 9 bases separating them. Germline V gene sequence: CDR1 SGHVS, CDR2 FNYEAQ. The CDR3 reads CASSLGRVPYNEQFF. The CDR3 DNA reads as TGTGCCAGCAGCTTAGGCAGGGTACCCTACAATGAGCAGTTCTTC.

The genes are TRBV2 and TRBJ1-1; D is ambiguous. Germline V CDR1 and CDR2: SNHLY, FYNNEI. The CDR3 has 11 amino acids. Trimming removed 5 bases from V and 5 bases from J, with 6 bases in between. The CDR3 DNA sequence: TGTGCCAGCAGTCTACAGACTGAAGCTTTCTTT. Protein: CASSLQTEAFF.

The CDR3: CASSVDGQLGDEQFF. CDR3 bases: TGTGCCAGCAGCGTAGATGGACAGTTGGGCGATGAGCAGTTCTTC. The rearrangement links TRBV9 to TRBJ2-1; possible D gene TRBD1, 6 bases. Between the trimmed V and J ends, which lost 0 bases and 8 bases, there was a span of 15 bases. The CDR3 has 15 residues. CDR1 and CDR2 from the germline V gene are SGDLS and YYNGEE.

The chain couples TRBV5-1 to TRBJ2-3; 10 positions agree with TRBD2. The trim removed 1 base at V and 1 base at J, leaving 3 bases unmatched. Germline CDR1 reads SGHRS; CDR2 reads YFSETQ. CDR3 length: 16 amino acids. CDR3 sequence: CASSLTGLAGTDTQYF. The CDR3 coding sequence is TGCGCCAGCAGCTTGACCGGACTAGCGGGCACAGATACGCAGTATTTT. Full variable domain (outside the CDR3, taken from reference TRBV5-1 and TRBJ2-3): KAGVTQTPRYLIKTRGQQVTLSCSPISGHRSVSWYQQTPGQGLQFLFEYFSETQRNKGNFPGRFSGRQFSNSRSEMNVSTLELGDSALYLCASSLTGLAGTDTQYFGPGTRLTVL.

This clonotype showed up just once. As DNA, the CDR3 is TGTGCCAGCAGGCGGAACTACAATGAGCAGTTCTTC. Amino acid sequence: CASRRNYNEQFF. This chain links TRBV28 with TRBJ2-1; no reliable D call. With 6 bases removed from V and 3 bases from J, the gap between germline ends came to 6 bases. The CDR3 covers 12 residues. CDR1 MDHEN and CDR2 SYDVKM come from the germline V gene. Full variable domain (rest looked up from reference TRBV28 and TRBJ2-1): DVKVTQSSRYLVKRTGEKVFLECVQDMDHENMFWYRQDPGLGLRLIYFSYDVKMKEKGDIPEGYSVSREKKERFSLILESASTNQTSMYLCASRRNYNEQFFGPGTRLTVL.

The chain employs TRBV5-4 and TRBJ2-3, with 12 bases that match TRBD1. Unmatched junction bases numbered 4, after V lost 0 bases and J lost 8 bases. This CDR3 has 15 residues. Germline CDR1 is SGHNT and CDR2 is YYREEE (reference sequence). CDR3 sequence: CASSLGDRGRGTQYF. The CDR3 region has the DNA TGTGCCAGCAGCTTGGGGGACAGGGGGCGCGGTACGCAGTATTTT.

The chain combines TRBV20-1 with TRBJ2-7; D is possibly TRBD2 (6 bases). The CDR3 runs 16 residues. Germline V CDR1 and CDR2: DFQATT, SNEGSKA (reference sequence). V lost 6 bases and J lost 4, with 25 bases in between. The CDR3 DNA is TGCAGTGCCGAGGGGTCGGCGGGACGGGTGTTATACGAGCAGTACTTC. Protein product: CSAEGSAGRVLYEQYF.

The V and J genes are TRBV5-1 and TRBJ2-7; D possibly corresponds to TRBD1 (5 bases). With 0 bases removed from V and 5 bases from J, the gap between germline ends came to 12 bases. CDR3 length equals 14 residues. Per the germline V gene, CDR1 is SGHRS and CDR2 is YFSETQ. CDR3 sequence: CASSLGQGLDEQYF. Here the CDR3 DNA reads TGCGCCAGCAGCTTGGGGCAGGGTCTGGACGAGCAGTACTTC. The full variable domain, its missing parts supplied by reference TRBV5-1 and TRBJ2-7, is KAGVTQTPRYLIKTRGQQVTLSCSPISGHRSVSWYQQTPGQGLQFLFEYFSETQRNKGNFPGRFSGRQFSNSRSEMNVSTLELGDSALYLCASSLGQGLDEQYFGPGTRLTVT.

This clonotype was recorded once. The CDR3 bases are TGTGCCAGCAGCCCCCCGGGGAGCTATGGCTACACCTTC. This gives the protein CASSPPGSYGYTF. V gene TRBV9 combines with J gene TRBJ1-2; D gene ambiguous. V gave up 4 bases and J gave up 4 bases, with 11 bases separating them. Germline assignment: CDR1 SGDLS and CDR2 YYNGEE. The CDR3 is 13 residues long. Using reference TRBV9 and TRBJ1-2 for the parts outside the CDR3, the full variable domain is DSGVTQTPKHLITATGQRVTLRCSPRSGDLSVYWYQQSLDQGLQFLIQYYNGEERAKGNILERFSAQQFPDLHSELNLSSLELGDSALYFCASSPPGSYGYTFGSGTRLTVV.

V is TRBV20-1 and J is TRBJ2-7, with a tentative D call TRBD1 (6 bases). The V gene lost 4 bases and the J gene lost 3 bases, with 13 bases spanning the gap. CDR1 DFQATT and CDR2 SNEGSKA come from the germline V gene (reference sequence). The CDR3 is 13 residues long. CDR3 loop: CSANQGIFYEQYF. The CDR3, as DNA: TGCAGTGCTAACCAGGGGATCTTCTACGAGCAGTACTTC.

The chain employs TRBV15 and TRBJ2-1; D remains unclear. Germline V lookup: CDR1 LNHNV, CDR2 YYDKDF (reference sequence). This CDR3 is built from 13 residues. Trimming cost V 5 bases and J 4 bases, with 9 bases left between them. CDR3 region: CATSGTVYNEQFF. The CDR3 coding sequence is TGTGCCACCAGCGGAACGGTGTACAATGAGCAGTTCTTC.

The J gene is TRBJ2-1, the V gene TRBV20-1; 11 bases line up with TRBD2. The V and J ends lost 0 bases and 8 bases, in that order; junction bases with no gene match: 12. The V gene's germline CDR1 is DFQATT and CDR2 SNEGSKA (reference sequence). The CDR3 spans 17 residues. DNA for the CDR3: TGCAGTGCTAGAGATTCGCATACTAGCGGGAGAAAGGATGAGCAGTTCTTC. Amino acid sequence: CSARDSHTSGRKDEQFF.

The chain has TRBV15 and TRBJ1-1; no reliable D call. Between the trimmed V and J ends, which lost 2 bases and 1 base, there was a span of 5 bases. The CDR3 sequence is 13 residues long. CDR1 and CDR2 from the germline V gene are LNHNV and YYDKDF (reference sequence). CDR3 nucleotides: TGTGCCACCAGCAGACAGGAGAACACTGAAGCTTTCTTT. This codes for CATSRQENTEAFF.

V gene TRBV6-5 combines with J gene TRBJ2-5; D is undetermined. The CDR3 totals 11 residues. The V end was cut by 5 bases, the J end by 7 bases, with 8 bases between. Germline lookup yields CDR1 MNHEY and CDR2 SVGAGI. CDR3 protein: CASSQYGTQYF. CDR3 DNA sequence: TGTGCCAGCAGTCAGTACGGGACCCAGTACTTC.

The chain is built from TRBV20-1 and TRBJ2-1, with D perhaps matching TRBD1 (6 bases). Germline assignment: CDR1 DFQATT and CDR2 SNEGSKA (reference sequence). The CDR3 spans 16 residues. Trimming took 0 bases from V and 8 from J, leaving 20 bases between them. The CDR3 loop is CSARDPQGLGGYEQFF. CDR3 in DNA: TGCAGTGCTAGAGACCCACAGGGTTTGGGCGGTTATGAGCAGTTCTTC.

The chain combines TRBV9 with TRBJ1-1; TRBD1 matches 7 bases. Germline V gene lookup returns CDR1 SGDLS and CDR2 YYNGEE. V lost 3 bases, J lost 1 base, and 18 bases stayed unmatched. The CDR3 has 19 residues. For the CDR3, the DNA is TGTGCCAGCAGCGCCCGTAGCTGGGGACAGCTTCTACCGAACACTGAAGCTTTCTTT. Translating gives CASSARSWGQLLPNTEAFF.

The V gene is TRBV7-9, the J gene TRBJ1-2; D uncertain. The CDR3 runs to 13 residues. Looked up from germline, CDR1 is SEHNR and CDR2 is FQNEAQ (reference sequence). The germline V and J ends were trimmed by 5 bases and 6 bases, with 13 bases remaining between them. CDR3 in DNA: TGTGCCAGCAGCGCCGGGGTCACGCATGGCTACACCTTC. Translation: CASSAGVTHGYTF.

The chain couples TRBV20-1 to TRBJ2-1; 10 bases align to TRBD2. The V gene end was trimmed by 1 base and the J gene end by 7 bases; junction bases not matched to a gene: 7. The CDR3 runs to 15 residues. The germline CDR1 and CDR2 sequences are DFQATT and SNEGSKA (reference sequence). CDR3 loop: CSARGISGRRNEQFF. Here the CDR3 DNA reads TGCAGTGCTAGAGGCATTAGCGGGAGGCGGAATGAGCAGTTCTTC.

V and J are TRBV5-6 and TRBJ1-2; D perhaps matches TRBD1 (5 bases). From germline, CDR1 is SGHDT and CDR2 YYEEEE. The CDR3 contains 13 residues. The V end lost 0 bases, the J end lost 4 bases, and 7 bases lay between the germline ends. CDR3 DNA: TGTGCCAGCAGCTTGGAGGGGCCCTATGGCTACACCTTC. This translates into CASSLEGPYGYTF. Full variable domain (missing parts from reference TRBV5-6 and TRBJ1-2): DAGVTQSPTHLIKTRGQQVTLRCSPKSGHDTVSWYQQALGQGPQFIFQYYEEEERQRGNFPDRFSGHQFPNYSSELNVNALLLGDSALYLCASSLEGPYGYTFGSGTRLTVV.

A single count supports this clonotype. The CDR3 DNA follows: TGCGCCAGCAGCCAAACCTCGGGGTTGCAGAACACTGAAGCTTTCTTT. Amino acids: CASSQTSGLQNTEAFF. The rearrangement uses TRBV4-3 and TRBJ1-1; D call uncertain. Between the trimmed V and J ends, which lost 2 bases and 1 base, there was a span of 14 bases. Germline assignment: CDR1 LGHNA and CDR2 YSLEER. This CDR3 is built from 16 residues.

The chain couples TRBV7-8 to TRBJ2-1; 13 bases agree with TRBD2. Trimming removed 5 bases from V and 6 bases from J; junction bases left unmatched: 10. The CDR3 contains 17 residues. CDR1 and CDR2 (germline): SGHVS, FQNEAQ. The CDR3 region is CASSKGLAGDVLNEQFF. CDR3 sequence (DNA): TGTGCCAGCAGCAAAGGACTAGCGGGAGACGTCCTCAATGAGCAGTTCTTC.

This sequence joins TRBV11-2 and TRBJ2-7, with D maybe TRBD1 (6 bases). Germline CDR1 reads SGHAT; CDR2 reads FQNNGV. V lost 5 bases and J lost 0, with 20 bases in between. This CDR3 has 17 residues. The CDR3 DNA follows: TGTGCCAGCAGCACTCCCTGGGGGCCGGCCAGCTCCTACGAGCAGTACGTC. It codes for CASSTPWGPASSYEQYV.

The CDR3 spells CASSPTESSGANVLTF. Here the CDR3 DNA reads TGTGCCAGCAGCCCCACAGAAAGCTCTGGGGCCAACGTCCTGACTTTC. The chain employs TRBV3-1 and TRBJ2-6; D gene unclear. The germline V gene encodes CDR1 LGHDT and CDR2 YNNKEL (reference sequence). Trimming left V 4 bases short and J 0 bases short, with 10 bases between. The CDR3 extends over 16 amino acids.

The V gene is TRBV20-1, the J gene TRBJ2-5; 7 nucleotides align to TRBD1. Germline values: CDR1 DFQATT, CDR2 SNEGSKA (reference sequence). J lost 1 base, V lost 5 bases, and 13 bases had no gene match. The length of the CDR3 is 16 residues. The CDR3 here is CSADGKPGQLQETQYF. The CDR3 DNA sequence: TGCAGTGCTGACGGGAAACCGGGACAGCTCCAAGAGACCCAGTACTTC.